The 18 T cell receptor beta chains below come from one sample, sequenced in a study of T cell responses to AZD1222 COVID-19 vaccine. Clones were read by immunoSEQ multiplex PCR, and TCRdb kept only the in-frame ones, dropping some. The sample carries more than 95,000 clones, about nine tenths recorded once. This material consisted of peripheral blood, taken on day 0 of AZD1222 vaccination. These receptors were obtained from an adult in good health.

V and J are TRBV5-1 and TRBJ2-2; unclear D gene. Between the trimmed V and J ends, which lost 7 bases and 6 bases, there was a span of 13 bases. This CDR3 is built from 13 residues. Germline V CDR1 and CDR2: SGHRS, YFSETQ. The CDR3 loop is CASWATKPGELFF. CDR3 DNA: TGCGCCAGCTGGGCCACCAAACCCGGGGAGCTGTTTTTT. Variable domain in full (rest from reference TRBV5-1 and TRBJ2-2): KAGVTQTPRYLIKTRGQQVTLSCSPISGHRSVSWYQQTPGQGLQFLFEYFSETQRNKGNFPGRFSGRQFSNSRSEMNVSTLELGDSALYLCASWATKPGELFFGEGSRLTVL.

The gene calls are TRBV7-6 and TRBJ1-3; D ambiguous. In germline, CDR1 is SGHVS, CDR2 FNYEAQ. V was trimmed by 4 bases and J by 4 bases, leaving 14 bases between them. This CDR3 region has 15 residues. CDR3 nucleotide sequence: TGTGCCAGCAGCTCCGGGTGGGAACCCGGAAACACCATATATTTT. It specifies CASSSGWEPGNTIYF.

The chain combines TRBV5-1 with TRBJ2-7; 9 nucleotides line up with TRBD1. The CDR3 length is 15 residues. CDR1 is SGHRS and CDR2 is YFSETQ in the germline V gene. V lost 6 bases, J lost 3 bases, and 10 bases stayed unmatched. For the CDR3, the DNA is TGCGCCAGCACCTCGGGCGGGACAGGGTTCTACGAGCAGTACTTC. Protein: CASTSGGTGFYEQYF.

V gene TRBV6-2 or TRBV6-3 combines with J gene TRBJ2-7, with TRBD2 matching over 8 bases. The CDR3 consists of 14 residues. V shed 2 bases and J 2 bases; nucleotides not matched to a gene: 2. The germline gives CDR1 MNHEY, CDR2 SVGEGT. The CDR3 DNA reads TGTGCCAGCAGTTACGGCGGGGGGACCTACGAGCAGTACTTC. Translated, it gives CASSYGGGTYEQYF.

The rearrangement links TRBV18 to TRBJ1-1, with 11 bases identical to TRBD1. V dropped 4 bases and J dropped 4; count of bases not matched to a gene: 14. Germline CDR1 reads KGHSH; CDR2 reads LQKENI. The length of the CDR3 is 18 residues. The CDR3, as DNA: TGTGCCAGCTCACTAAAACCCCACCGGGACAGGGGGAGCACTGAAGCTTTCTTT. Amino acid sequence: CASSLKPHRDRGSTEAFF.

This clone was found once. The chain has TRBV5-1 and TRBJ2-1; no definite D call. Trimming cost V 1 base and J 1 base, with 12 bases left between them. There are 16 residues in the CDR3. Germline-derived CDR1 and CDR2 are SGHRS and YFSETQ. DNA of the CDR3: TGCGCCAGCAGCTTGCAGCCGGGTGGATCCTACAATGAGCAGTTCTTC. This encodes CASSLQPGGSYNEQFF.

V is TRBV5-1 and J is TRBJ2-3; the match to TRBD1 covers 7 bases. The CDR3 runs to 15 residues. Germline CDR1 SGHRS, CDR2 YFSETQ. With 3 bases clipped from V and 0 bases from J, the junction kept 4 bases outside the gene matches. The CDR3: CASSSPGQSTDTQYF. The CDR3 DNA reads TGCGCCAGCAGCTCCCCGGGACAGAGCACAGATACGCAGTATTTT.

This chain connects TRBV7-8 to TRBJ2-3, with D tentatively TRBD1 (5 bases). Per the germline V gene, CDR1 is SGHVS and CDR2 is FQNEAQ. This CDR3 has 18 amino acids. The V end was cut by 1 base, the J end by 6 bases, with 23 bases between. CDR3 sequence: CASSLVTPSGAISDTQYF. The CDR3 bases are TGTGCCAGCAGCTTAGTGACTCCTAGTGGGGCGATTTCTGATACGCAGTATTTT.

This chain uses TRBV5-1 with TRBJ1-1; D not certain. The CDR3 extends over 12 amino acids. Germline CDR1 and CDR2: SGHRS and YFSETQ. With 2 bases removed from V and 5 bases from J, the gap between germline ends came to 7 bases. Here the CDR3 reads CASSLYDTEAFF. DNA for the CDR3: TGCGCCAGCAGCTTATATGATACTGAAGCTTTCTTT.

To note about this clone: The final CDR3 position lacks the conserved phenylalanine or tryptophan, pointing to a likely read error. This rearrangement joins TRBV6-5 to TRBJ1-6, with 9 bases aligning to TRBD1. The CDR3 length is 15 residues. Looked up from germline, CDR1 is MNHEY and CDR2 is SVGAGI. V lost 6 bases and J lost 9; bases outside the gene matches: 9. In DNA, the CDR3 is TGTGCCAGCAGCCGCGGGACAGGGCAAGCTTCACCCCTCCACCTT. As protein: CASSRGTGQASPLHL.

The CDR3 here is CASSLRLAGATDTQYF. The CDR3 bases are TGTGCCAGCAGCTTAAGACTAGCGGGGGCCACAGATACGCAGTATTTT. The V call is TRBV7-3, the J call TRBJ2-3; 12 nucleotides match TRBD2. This CDR3 has 16 residues. The V segment lost 1 base and the J segment 2 bases; nucleotides outside the gene matches: 1. Germline-derived CDR1 and CDR2 are SGHTA and FQGTGA.

The chain combines TRBV5-1 with TRBJ1-1; 7 nucleotides agree with TRBD1. Per the germline V gene, CDR1 is SGHRS and CDR2 is YFSETQ. The CDR3 sequence is 14 residues long. V shed 4 bases, J shed 1 base, and the junction held 4 bases outside the gene matches. The CDR3 DNA follows: TGCGCCAGCAGCGACGACAGGGCGAACACTGAAGCTTTCTTT. It specifies CASSDDRANTEAFF.

This sequence joins TRBV19 and TRBJ1-2; D possibly corresponds to TRBD1 (5 bases). This CDR3 has 12 amino acids. V gave up 9 bases and J gave up 8 bases, with 16 bases separating them. Germline CDR1 reads LNHDA; CDR2 reads SQIVND (reference sequence). The DNA for the CDR3 is TGTGCCAGCCGTAGAATAGGGGACGGCTACACCTTC. It yields the protein CASRRIGDGYTF.

The gene calls are TRBV7-7 and TRBJ2-5; D is perhaps TRBD2 (7 bases). V gave up 5 bases and J gave up 5 bases, with 18 bases separating them. Germline V gene lookup returns CDR1 SSHAT and CDR2 FNYEAQ (reference sequence). The CDR3 extends over 15 amino acids. The chain's CDR3 is CASSPSGGAGETQYF. CDR3 nucleotide sequence: TGTGCCAGCAGCCCGAGTGGGGGGGCCGGGGAGACCCAGTACTTC.

DNA of the CDR3: TGTGCCAGCAGCAGAGGGACTAGGAGGACAGATACGCAGTATTTT. Protein sequence: CASSRGTRRTDTQYF. The V and J genes are TRBV21-1 and TRBJ2-3; the table's TRBD2 call for D was not verified on the DNA. TRBV21-1 corresponds to a pseudogene. The CDR3 spans 15 residues.

This clone was counted a single time. This chain connects TRBV7-6 to TRBJ1-1; 11 bases line up with TRBD1. Germline V gene lookup returns CDR1 SGHVS and CDR2 FNYEAQ. The CDR3 is made up of 16 amino acids. The V segment lost 5 bases and the J segment 1 base; nucleotides outside the gene matches: 6. The CDR3 DNA reads TGTGCCAGCAGCCGCCGGACAGGGGGCCAGAACACTGAAGCTTTCTTT. Encoded protein: CASSRRTGGQNTEAFF.

V and J are TRBV19 and TRBJ1-2; D not resolved. The CDR3 totals 13 residues. The germline V gene has CDR1 LNHDA and CDR2 SQIVND (reference sequence). Trimming stripped 4 bases from V and 5 bases from J, with 11 bases between. The DNA of the CDR3 is TGTGCCAGTAGTACGGAAGTAACTTATGGCTACACCTTC. As protein: CASSTEVTYGYTF.

The chain employs TRBV5-1 and TRBJ1-2; TRBD1 is a possible D gene (6 bases). Per the germline V gene, CDR1 is SGHRS and CDR2 is YFSETQ. The CDR3 totals 16 residues. Trimming took off 0 bases at V and 0 bases at J, with 12 bases between the two ends. The CDR3, as DNA: TGCGCCAGCAGCTTGGCCGCGACAGGTGCTAACTATGGCTACACCTTC. Translated, it gives CASSLAATGANYGYTF.